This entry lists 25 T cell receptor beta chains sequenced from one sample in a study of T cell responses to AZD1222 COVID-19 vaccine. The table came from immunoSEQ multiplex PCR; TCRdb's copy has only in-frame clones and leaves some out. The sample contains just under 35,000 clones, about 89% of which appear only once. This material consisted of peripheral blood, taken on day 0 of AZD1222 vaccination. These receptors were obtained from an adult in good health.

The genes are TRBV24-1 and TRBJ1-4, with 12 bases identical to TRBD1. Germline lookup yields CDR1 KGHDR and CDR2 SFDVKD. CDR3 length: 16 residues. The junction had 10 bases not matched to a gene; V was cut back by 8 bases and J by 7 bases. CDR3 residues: CATKSGQGASSEKLFF. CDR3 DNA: TGTGCCACCAAGTCGGGACAGGGGGCAAGTAGTGAAAAACTGTTTTTT.

The CDR3 DNA sequence: TGTGCCAGCAGTGAGGTCGTTGGACAGGGGTCCTACGAGCAGTACTTC. This gives the protein CASSEVVGQGSYEQYF. The V gene is TRBV2, the J gene TRBJ2-7, with 9 bases identical to TRBD1. The V segment lost 3 bases and the J segment 1 base; nucleotides outside the gene matches: 7. This CDR3 spans 16 amino acids. Germline loops: CDR1 SNHLY, CDR2 FYNNEI.

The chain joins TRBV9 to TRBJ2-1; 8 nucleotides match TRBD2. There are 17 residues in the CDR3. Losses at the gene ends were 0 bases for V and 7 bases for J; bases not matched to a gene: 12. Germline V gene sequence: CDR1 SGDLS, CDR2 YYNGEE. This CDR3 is CASSVGGLSGGMNEQFF. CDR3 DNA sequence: TGTGCCAGCAGCGTAGGAGGTCTGAGCGGGGGAATGAATGAGCAGTTCTTC.

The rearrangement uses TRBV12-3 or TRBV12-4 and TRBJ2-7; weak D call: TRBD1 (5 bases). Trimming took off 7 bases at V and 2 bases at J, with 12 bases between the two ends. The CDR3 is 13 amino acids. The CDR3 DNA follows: TGTGCCAGCACCCCTGACAGAGCCTACGAGCAGTACTTC. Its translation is CASTPDRAYEQYF.

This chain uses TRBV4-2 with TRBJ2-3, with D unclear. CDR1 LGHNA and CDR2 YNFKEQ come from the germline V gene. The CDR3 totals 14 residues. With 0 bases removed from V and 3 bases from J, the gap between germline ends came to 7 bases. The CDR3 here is CASSQDVWTDTQYF. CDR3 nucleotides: TGTGCCAGCAGCCAAGATGTCTGGACAGATACGCAGTATTTT.

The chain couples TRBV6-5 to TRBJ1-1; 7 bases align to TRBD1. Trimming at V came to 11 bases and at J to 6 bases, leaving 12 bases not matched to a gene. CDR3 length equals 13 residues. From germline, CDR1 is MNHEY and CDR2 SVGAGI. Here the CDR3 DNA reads TGTGCCTCTTTTGTGGGGACAGTCTCTGAAGCTTTCTTT. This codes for CASFVGTVSEAFF.

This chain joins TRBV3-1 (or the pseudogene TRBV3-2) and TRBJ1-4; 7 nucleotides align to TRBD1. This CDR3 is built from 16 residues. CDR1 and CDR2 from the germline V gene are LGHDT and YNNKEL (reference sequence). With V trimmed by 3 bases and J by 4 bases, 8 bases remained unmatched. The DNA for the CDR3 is TGTGCCAGCAGCCAGGCTCCGGGACAGAGTAATGAAAAACTGTTTTTT. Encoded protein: CASSQAPGQSNEKLFF.

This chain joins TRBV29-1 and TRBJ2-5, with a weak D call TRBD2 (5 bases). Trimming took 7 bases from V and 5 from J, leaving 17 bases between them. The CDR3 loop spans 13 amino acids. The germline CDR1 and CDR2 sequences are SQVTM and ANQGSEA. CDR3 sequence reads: CSAPLVGLETQYF. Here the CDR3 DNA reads TGCAGCGCGCCCTTGGTCGGACTTGAGACCCAGTACTTC.

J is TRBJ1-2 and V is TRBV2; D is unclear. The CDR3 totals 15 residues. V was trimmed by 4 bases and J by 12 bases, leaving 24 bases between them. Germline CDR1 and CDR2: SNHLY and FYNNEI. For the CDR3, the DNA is TGTGCCAGCAGTGGAGGGATTGGGCGGAAGGTCCTCAACACCTTC. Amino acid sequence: CASSGGIGRKVLNTF.

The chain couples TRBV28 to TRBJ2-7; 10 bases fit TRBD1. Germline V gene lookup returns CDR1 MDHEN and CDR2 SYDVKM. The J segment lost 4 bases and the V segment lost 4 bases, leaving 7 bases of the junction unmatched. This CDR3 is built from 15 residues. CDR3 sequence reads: CASSSRTGGRYEQYF. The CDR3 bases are TGTGCCAGCAGTTCGAGGACAGGGGGTAGGTACGAGCAGTACTTC.

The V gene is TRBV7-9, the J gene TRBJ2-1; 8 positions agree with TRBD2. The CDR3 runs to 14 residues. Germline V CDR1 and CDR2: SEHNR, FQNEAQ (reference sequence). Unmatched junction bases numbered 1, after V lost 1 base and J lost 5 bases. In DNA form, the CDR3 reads TGTGCCAGCAGCTTAGAACTAGCGGACAATGAGCAGTTCTTC. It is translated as CASSLELADNEQFF.

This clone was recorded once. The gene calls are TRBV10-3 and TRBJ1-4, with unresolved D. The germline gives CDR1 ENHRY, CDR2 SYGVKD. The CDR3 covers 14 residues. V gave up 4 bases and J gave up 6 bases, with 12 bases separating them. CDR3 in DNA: TGTGCCATCAGTGTTCGAAAGGGTGATGAAAAACTGTTTTTT. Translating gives CAISVRKGDEKLFF.

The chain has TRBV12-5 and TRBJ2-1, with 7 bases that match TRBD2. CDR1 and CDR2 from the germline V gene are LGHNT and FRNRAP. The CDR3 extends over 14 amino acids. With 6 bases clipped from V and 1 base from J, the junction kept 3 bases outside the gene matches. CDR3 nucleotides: TGTGCTAGTGGCCGGGGGGTGTCCTACAATGAGCAGTTCTTC. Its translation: CASGRGVSYNEQFF.

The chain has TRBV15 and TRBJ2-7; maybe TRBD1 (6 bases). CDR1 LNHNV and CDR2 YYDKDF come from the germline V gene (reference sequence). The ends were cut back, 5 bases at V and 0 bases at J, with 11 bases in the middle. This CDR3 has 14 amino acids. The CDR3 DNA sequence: TGTGCCACCAGCGATGGGACAACCTCCTACGAGCAGTACTTC. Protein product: CATSDGTTSYEQYF.

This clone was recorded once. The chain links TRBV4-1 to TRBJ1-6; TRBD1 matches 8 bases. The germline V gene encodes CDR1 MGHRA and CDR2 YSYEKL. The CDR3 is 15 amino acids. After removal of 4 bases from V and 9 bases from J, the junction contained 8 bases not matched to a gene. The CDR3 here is CASSLSQGAGSPLHF. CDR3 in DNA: TGCGCCAGCAGCCTAAGTCAGGGGGCTGGTTCACCCCTCCACTTT.

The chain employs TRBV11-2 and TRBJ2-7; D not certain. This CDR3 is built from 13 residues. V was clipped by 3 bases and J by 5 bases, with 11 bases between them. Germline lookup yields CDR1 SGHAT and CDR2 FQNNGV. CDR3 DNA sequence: TGTGCCAGCAGCTTTCTTCGTGGGCACGAGCAGTACTTC. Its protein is CASSFLRGHEQYF. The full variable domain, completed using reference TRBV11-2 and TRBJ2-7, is EAGVAQSPRYKIIEKRQSVAFWCNPISGHATLYWYQQILGQGPKLLIQFQNNGVVDDSQLPKDRFSAERLKGVDSTLKIQPAKLEDSAVYLCASSFLRGHEQYFGPGTRLTVT.

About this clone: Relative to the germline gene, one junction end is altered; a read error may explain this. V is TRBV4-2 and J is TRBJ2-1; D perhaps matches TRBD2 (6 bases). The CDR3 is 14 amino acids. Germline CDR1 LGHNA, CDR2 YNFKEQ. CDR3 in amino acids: CASSEGLTYDEQFF. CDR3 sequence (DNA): TGTGCCAGCAGCGAGGGACTGACCTACGATGAGCAGTTCTTC.

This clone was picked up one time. The DNA for the CDR3 is TGTGCCAGCAGCCTGACGCCCGGGCCCTACCTAGGGGCCTACGAGCAGTACTTC. Protein product: CASSLTPGPYLGAYEQYF. The V and J genes are TRBV11-2 and TRBJ2-7; perhaps TRBD1 as D (5 bases). CDR1 SGHAT and CDR2 FQNNGV come from the germline V gene. The CDR3 extends over 18 amino acids. Trimming left V 5 bases short and J 2 bases short, with 25 bases between.

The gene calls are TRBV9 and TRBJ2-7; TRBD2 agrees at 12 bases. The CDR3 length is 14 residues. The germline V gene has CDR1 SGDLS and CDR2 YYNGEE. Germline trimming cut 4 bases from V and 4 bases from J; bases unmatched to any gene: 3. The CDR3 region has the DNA TGTGCCAGCAGCCCTAGCGGGGGGGTTTACGAGCAGTACTTC. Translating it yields CASSPSGGVYEQYF.

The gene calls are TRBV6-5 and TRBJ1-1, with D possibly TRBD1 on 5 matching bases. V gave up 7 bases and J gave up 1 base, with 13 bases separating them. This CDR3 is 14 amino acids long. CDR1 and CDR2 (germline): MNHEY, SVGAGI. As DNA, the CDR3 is TGTGCCAGCATCCAGGGAATAGGGAACACTGAAGCTTTCTTT. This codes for CASIQGIGNTEAFF.

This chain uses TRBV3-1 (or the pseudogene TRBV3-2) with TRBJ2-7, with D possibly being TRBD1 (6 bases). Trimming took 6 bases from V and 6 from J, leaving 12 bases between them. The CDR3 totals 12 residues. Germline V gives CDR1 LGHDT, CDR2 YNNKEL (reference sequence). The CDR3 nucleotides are TGTGCCAGCAGTCGAAACAGGGTCGAGCAGTACTTC. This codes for CASSRNRVEQYF.

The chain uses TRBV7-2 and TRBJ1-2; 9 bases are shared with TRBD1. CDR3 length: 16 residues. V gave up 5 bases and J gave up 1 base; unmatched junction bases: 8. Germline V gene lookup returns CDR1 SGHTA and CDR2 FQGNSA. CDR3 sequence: CASSITGGAFNYGYTF. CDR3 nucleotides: TGTGCCAGCAGCATCACAGGGGGCGCCTTTAACTATGGCTACACCTTC.

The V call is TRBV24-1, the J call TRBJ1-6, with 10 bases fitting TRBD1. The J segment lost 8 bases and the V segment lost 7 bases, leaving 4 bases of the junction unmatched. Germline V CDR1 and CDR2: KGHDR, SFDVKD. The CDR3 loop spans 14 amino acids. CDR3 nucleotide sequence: TGTGCCACCAGGCGGGACAGGGGTGATTCACCCCTCCACTTT. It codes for CATRRDRGDSPLHF.

CDR3 residues: CASTPLGVLASTDTQYF. CDR3 in DNA: TGTGCCAGCACCCCTTTGGGGGTTCTAGCGTCCACAGATACGCAGTATTTT. The chain couples TRBV11-2 to TRBJ2-3, with D tentatively TRBD2 (6 bases). The length of the CDR3 is 17 residues. V was pared by 7 bases and J by 2 bases, with 22 bases between. Germline V gene data show CDR1 as SGHAT and CDR2 as FQNNGV.

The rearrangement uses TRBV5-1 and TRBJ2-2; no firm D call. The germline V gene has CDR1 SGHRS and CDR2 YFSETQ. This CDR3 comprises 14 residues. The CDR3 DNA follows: TGCGGCATCATGGCAGGCCAAATTACCGGGGAGCTGTTTTTT. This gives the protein CGIMAGQITGELFF.